The T cell receptor beta chain under discussion was sequenced for a study of T cells in Graves' hyperthyroidism and ophthalmopathy. General study findings and limits: Most clonotypes expanded in thyroid above 0.001 were likewise present in blood.

V lost 2 bases and J 6 bases, leaving 12 bases between the germline ends. Germline lookup yields CDR1 SGHVS and CDR2 FNYEAQ. The CDR3 is 14 residues long. What was amplified from RNA transcripts were TCR beta CDR3 regions. When the TCR CDR3 underwent first-round RT-PCR, the HTBI primer set was used. Via MiXCR, TCRdb re-called the multiplex PCR reads, giving one row per CDR3 protein. The table records around 530,000 distinct CDR3 sequences, 15% to 20% of them present only once. Ophthalmopathy patients showed a Clinical Activity Score of at least 3, NOSPECS grade of at least 4 and duration under 3 months. Reasons for excluding patients were uncontrolled infection, other autoimmune disease, pregnancy or lactation. This clonotype was seen many times. Antigen unknown.

This chain joins TRBV7-6 and TRBJ2-3, with D perhaps TRBD1 (6 bases). Source material: blood. The receptor comes from a woman aged 18-30 years with Graves' ophthalmopathy. CDR3 in DNA: TGTGCCAGCAGCTTAAGCTACAGGGCCGATACGCAGTATTTT. Its protein is CASSLSYRADTQYF. Drawing the rest from reference TRBV7-6 and TRBJ2-3, the complete variable domain is GAGVSQSPRYKVTKRGQDVALRCDPISGHVSLYWYRQALGQGPEFLTYFNYEAQQDKSGLPNDRFSAERPEGSISTLTIQRTEQRDSAMYRCASSLSYRADTQYFGPGTRLTVL.